This TCR beta chain was identified during a study of blood T cell repertoires in COVID-19. Study-level information: Material from acute and convalescent COVID-19 was sourced from the United States, Italy and Spain. Sample material is recorded as cDNA or gDNA derived from T cells, B-cell-depleted T cells, or PBMCs.

Methods used by the authors: The authors estimated nucleated cell counts from reference gene primer amplification. TCRdb keeps only in-frame clones here, not all; method: immunoSEQ multiplex PCR. That table furnishes V, J and clone size, whereas the DNA furnished D and trimming. The sample carries 250,000 or so clones, about nine tenths recorded once. The CDR3 spans 16 residues. With 5 bases clipped from V and 5 bases from J, the junction kept 12 bases outside the gene matches. CDR1 is SGHTS, CDR2 YDEGEE, per germline. The sequencing input was peripheral blood. This receptor was obtained from a woman in her 40s who had recovered from COVID-19. The chain employs TRBV5-8 and TRBJ2-7, with TRBD1 matching 11 bases. CDR3 bases: TGTGCCAGCAGAAGACTCTGGGACAGGGGGTTAGACGAGCAGTACTTC. As protein: CASRRLWDRGLDEQYF.